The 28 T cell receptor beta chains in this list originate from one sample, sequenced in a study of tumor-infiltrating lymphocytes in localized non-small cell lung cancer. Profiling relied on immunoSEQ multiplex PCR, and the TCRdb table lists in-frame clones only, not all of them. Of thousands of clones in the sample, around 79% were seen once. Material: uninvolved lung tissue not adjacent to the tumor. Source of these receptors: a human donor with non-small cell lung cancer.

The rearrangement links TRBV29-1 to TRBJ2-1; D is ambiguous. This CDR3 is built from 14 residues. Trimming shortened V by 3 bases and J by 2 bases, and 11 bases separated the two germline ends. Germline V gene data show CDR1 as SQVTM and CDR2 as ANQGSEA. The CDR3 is CSVDMGQAYNEQFF. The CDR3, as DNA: TGCAGCGTTGATATGGGTCAAGCCTACAATGAGCAGTTCTTC.

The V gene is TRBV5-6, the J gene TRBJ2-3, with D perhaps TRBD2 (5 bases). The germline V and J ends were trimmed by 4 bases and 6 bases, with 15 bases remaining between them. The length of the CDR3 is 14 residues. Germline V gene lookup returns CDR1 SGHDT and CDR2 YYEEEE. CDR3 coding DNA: TGTGCCAGCAGCCCCCCAGGAGGATGGGATACGCAGTATTTT. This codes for CASSPPGGWDTQYF.

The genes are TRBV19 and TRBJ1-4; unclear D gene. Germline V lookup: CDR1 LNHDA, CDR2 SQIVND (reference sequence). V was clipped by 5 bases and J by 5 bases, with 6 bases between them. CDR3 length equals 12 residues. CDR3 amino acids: CASSHANEKLFF. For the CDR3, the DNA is TGTGCCAGTAGTCACGCGAATGAAAAACTGTTTTTT.

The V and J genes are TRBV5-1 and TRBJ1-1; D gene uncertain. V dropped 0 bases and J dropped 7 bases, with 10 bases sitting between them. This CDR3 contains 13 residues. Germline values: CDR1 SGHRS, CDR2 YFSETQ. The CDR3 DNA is TGCGCCAGCAGCTTGGATTCGCAGCTTGAAGCTTTCTTT. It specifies CASSLDSQLEAFF.

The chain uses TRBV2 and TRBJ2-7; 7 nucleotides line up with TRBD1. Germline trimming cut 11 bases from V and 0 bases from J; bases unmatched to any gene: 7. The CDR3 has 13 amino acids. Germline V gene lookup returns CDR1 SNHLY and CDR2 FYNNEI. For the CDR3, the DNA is TGTGCCTGTATAGGGGGCCTCTCCTACGAGCAGTACTTC. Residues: CACIGGLSYEQYF.

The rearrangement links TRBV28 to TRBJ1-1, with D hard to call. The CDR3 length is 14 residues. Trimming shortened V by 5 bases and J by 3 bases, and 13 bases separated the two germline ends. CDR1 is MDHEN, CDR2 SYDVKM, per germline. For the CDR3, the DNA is TGTGCCAGCAGTCGTCGGATACGGGACACTGAAGCTTTCTTT. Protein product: CASSRRIRDTEAFF.

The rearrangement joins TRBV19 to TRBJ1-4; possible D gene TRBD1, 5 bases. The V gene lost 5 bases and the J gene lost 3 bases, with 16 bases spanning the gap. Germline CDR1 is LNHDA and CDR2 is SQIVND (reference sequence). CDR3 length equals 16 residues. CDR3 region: CASSFGASPANEKLFF. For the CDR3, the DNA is TGTGCCAGTAGTTTTGGGGCCTCCCCCGCTAATGAAAAACTGTTTTTT.

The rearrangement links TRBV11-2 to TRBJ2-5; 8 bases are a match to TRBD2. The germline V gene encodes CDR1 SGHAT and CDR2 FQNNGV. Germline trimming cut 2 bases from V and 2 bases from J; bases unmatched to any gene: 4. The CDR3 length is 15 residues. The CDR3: CASSLLLADQETQYF. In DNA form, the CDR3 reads TGTGCCAGCAGCTTATTACTAGCGGATCAAGAGACCCAGTACTTC.

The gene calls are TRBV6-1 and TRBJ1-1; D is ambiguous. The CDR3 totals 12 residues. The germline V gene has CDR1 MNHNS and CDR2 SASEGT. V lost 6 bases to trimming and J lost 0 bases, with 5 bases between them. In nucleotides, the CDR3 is TGTGCCAGCAGGGGCATGAACACTGAAGCTTTCTTT. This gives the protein CASRGMNTEAFF.

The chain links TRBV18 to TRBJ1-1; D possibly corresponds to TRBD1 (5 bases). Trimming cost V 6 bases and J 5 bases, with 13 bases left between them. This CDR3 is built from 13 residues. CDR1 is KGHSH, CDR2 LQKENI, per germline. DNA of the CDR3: TGTGCCAGCTCCCCTCCGGCAGGGACTGAAGCTTTCTTT. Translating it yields CASSPPAGTEAFF.

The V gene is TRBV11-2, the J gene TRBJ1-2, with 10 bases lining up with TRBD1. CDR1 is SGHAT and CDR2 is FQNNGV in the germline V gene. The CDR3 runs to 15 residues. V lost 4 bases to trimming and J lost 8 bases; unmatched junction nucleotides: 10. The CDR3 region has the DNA TGTGCCAGCAGCTCCCCCGGGACAGGGGTTGAGGGCTACACCTTC. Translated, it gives CASSSPGTGVEGYTF.

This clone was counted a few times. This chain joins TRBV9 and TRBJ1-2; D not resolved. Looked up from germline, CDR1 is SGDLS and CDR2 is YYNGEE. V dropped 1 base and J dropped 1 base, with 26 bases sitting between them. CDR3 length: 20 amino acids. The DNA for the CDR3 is TGTGCCAGCAGCGTAAACGGAAGAACGGGAGAGGGATGGGGTAACTATGGCTACACCTTC. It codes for CASSVNGRTGEGWGNYGYTF.

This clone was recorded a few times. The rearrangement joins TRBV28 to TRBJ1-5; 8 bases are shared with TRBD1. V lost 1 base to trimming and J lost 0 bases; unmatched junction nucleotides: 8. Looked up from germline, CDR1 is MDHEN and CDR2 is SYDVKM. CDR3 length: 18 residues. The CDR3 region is CASSLLAGGVYSNQPQHF. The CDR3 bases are TGTGCCAGCAGTTTATTGGCAGGGGGCGTTTATAGCAATCAGCCCCAGCATTTT. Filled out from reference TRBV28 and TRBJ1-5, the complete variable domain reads DVKVTQSSRYLVKRTGEKVFLECVQDMDHENMFWYRQDPGLGLRLIYFSYDVKMKEKGDIPEGYSVSREKKERFSLILESASTNQTSMYLCASSLLAGGVYSNQPQHFGDGTRLSIL.

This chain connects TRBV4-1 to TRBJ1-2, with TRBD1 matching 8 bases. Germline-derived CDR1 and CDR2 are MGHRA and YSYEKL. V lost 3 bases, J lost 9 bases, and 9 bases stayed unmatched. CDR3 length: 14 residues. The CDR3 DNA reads TGCGCCAGCAGCCACCTCGGACAGGGAGGGAGCTACACCTTC. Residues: CASSHLGQGGSYTF.

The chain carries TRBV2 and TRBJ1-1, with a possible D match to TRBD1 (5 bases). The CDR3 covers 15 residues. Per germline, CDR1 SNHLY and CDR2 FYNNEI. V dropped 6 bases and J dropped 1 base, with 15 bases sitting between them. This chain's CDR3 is CASSPEGATNTEAFF. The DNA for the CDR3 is TGTGCCAGCAGCCCGGAAGGGGCTACGAACACTGAAGCTTTCTTT.

CDR3 bases: TGTGCCAGCACCCTAGACGGGGGGAGAGAGCAGTACTTC. It encodes CASTLDGGREQYF. This chain connects TRBV28 to TRBJ2-7; 7 nucleotides match TRBD2. CDR1 is MDHEN, CDR2 SYDVKM, per germline. The CDR3 length is 13 residues. The V gene end was trimmed by 7 bases and the J gene end by 7 bases; junction bases not matched to a gene: 10. Full variable domain (remainder filled in from reference TRBV28 and TRBJ2-7): DVKVTQSSRYLVKRTGEKVFLECVQDMDHENMFWYRQDPGLGLRLIYFSYDVKMKEKGDIPEGYSVSREKKERFSLILESASTNQTSMYLCASTLDGGREQYFGPGTRLTVT.

The CDR3: CATLDRGNTGELFF. The CDR3 DNA reads TGTGCCACCCTTGACAGGGGGAACACCGGGGAGCTGTTTTTT. The chain links TRBV15 to TRBJ2-2; 8 bases fit TRBD1. Germline values: CDR1 LNHNV, CDR2 YYDKDF (reference sequence). CDR3 length: 14 residues. V dropped 8 bases and J dropped 1; count of bases not matched to a gene: 3.

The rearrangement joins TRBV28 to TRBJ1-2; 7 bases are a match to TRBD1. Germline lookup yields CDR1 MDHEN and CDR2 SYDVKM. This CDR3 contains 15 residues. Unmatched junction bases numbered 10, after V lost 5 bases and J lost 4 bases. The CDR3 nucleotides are TGTGCCAGCAGTATCACCGGGACAGTGGGCTATGGCTACACCTTC. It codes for CASSITGTVGYGYTF.

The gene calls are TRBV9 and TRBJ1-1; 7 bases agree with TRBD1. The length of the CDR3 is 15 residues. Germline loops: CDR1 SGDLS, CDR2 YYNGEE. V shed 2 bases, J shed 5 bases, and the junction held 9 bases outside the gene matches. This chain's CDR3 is CASSVAGGLGTEAFF. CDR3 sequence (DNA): TGTGCCAGCAGCGTGGCAGGGGGACTTGGGACTGAAGCTTTCTTT.

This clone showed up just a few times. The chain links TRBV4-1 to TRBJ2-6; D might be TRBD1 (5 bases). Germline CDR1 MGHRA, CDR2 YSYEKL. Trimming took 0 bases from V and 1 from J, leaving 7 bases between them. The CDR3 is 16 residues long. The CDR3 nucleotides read TGCGCCAGCAGCCAAGATCAGGGATCTGGGGCCAACGTCCTGACTTTC. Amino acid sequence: CASSQDQGSGANVLTF.

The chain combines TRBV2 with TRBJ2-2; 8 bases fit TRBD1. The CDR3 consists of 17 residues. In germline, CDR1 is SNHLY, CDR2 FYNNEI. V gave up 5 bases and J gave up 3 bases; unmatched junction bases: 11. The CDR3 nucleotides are TGTGCCAGCAGTTCAACCCAGGGGGCCGGGGACACCGGGGAGCTGTTTTTT. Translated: CASSSTQGAGDTGELFF.

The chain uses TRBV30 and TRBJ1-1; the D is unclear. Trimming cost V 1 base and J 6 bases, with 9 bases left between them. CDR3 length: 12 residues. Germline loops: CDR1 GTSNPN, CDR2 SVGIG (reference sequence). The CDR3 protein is CAWSGGLAEAFF. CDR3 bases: TGTGCCTGGAGTGGAGGGCTGGCTGAAGCTTTCTTT.

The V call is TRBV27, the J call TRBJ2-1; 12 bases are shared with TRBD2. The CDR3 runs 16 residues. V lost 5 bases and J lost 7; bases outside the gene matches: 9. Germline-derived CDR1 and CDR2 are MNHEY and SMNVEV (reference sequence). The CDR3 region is CASSGWTSGTSNEQFF. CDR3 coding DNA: TGTGCCAGCAGTGGGTGGACTAGCGGGACCTCAAATGAGCAGTTCTTC.

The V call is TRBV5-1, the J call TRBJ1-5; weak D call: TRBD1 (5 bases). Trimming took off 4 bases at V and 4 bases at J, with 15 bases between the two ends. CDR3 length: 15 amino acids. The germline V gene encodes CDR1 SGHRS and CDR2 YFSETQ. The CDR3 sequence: CASSQSGGGNQPQHF. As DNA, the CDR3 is TGCGCCAGCAGCCAATCCGGGGGGGGAAATCAGCCCCAGCATTTT.

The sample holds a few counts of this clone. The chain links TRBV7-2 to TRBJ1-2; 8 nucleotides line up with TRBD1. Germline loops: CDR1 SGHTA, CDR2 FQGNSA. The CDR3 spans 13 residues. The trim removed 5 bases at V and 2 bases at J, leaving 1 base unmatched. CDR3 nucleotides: TGTGCCAGCAGCAGGGACAGGAACTATGGCTACACCTTC. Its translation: CASSRDRNYGYTF. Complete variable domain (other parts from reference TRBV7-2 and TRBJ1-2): GAGVSQSPSNKVTEKGKDVELRCDPISGHTALYWYRQSLGQGLEFLIYFQGNSAPDKSGLPSDRFSAERTGGSVSTLTIQRTQQEDSAVYLCASSRDRNYGYTFGSGTRLTVV.

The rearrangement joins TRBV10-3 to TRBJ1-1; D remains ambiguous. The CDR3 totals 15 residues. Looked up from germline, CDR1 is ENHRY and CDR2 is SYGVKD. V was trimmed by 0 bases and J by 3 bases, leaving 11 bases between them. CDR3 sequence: CAISESPTRDTEAFF. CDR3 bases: TGTGCCATCAGTGAGTCCCCCACGAGAGACACTGAAGCTTTCTTT.

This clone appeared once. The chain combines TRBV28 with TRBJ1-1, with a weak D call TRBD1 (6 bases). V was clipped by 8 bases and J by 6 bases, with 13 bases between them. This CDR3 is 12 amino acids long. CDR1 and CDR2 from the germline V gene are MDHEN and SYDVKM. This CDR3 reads CASSRGVSEAFF. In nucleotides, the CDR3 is TGTGCCAGCTCTAGGGGGGTCTCTGAAGCTTTCTTT.

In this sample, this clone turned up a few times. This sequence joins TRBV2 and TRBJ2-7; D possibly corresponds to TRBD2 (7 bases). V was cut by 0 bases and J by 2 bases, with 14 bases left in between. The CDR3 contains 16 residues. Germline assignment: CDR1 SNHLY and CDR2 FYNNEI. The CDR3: CASSEALLGGPYEQYF. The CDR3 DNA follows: TGTGCCAGCAGTGAAGCGCTTCTGGGGGGGCCCTACGAGCAGTACTTC.